This TCR beta chain was identified during a study of blood T cell repertoires in COVID-19. Study background: Researchers got acute and convalescent COVID-19 samples from the United States, Italy and Spain. T cells, B-cell-depleted T cells, or PBMCs provided the cDNA or gDNA that served as material.

The V segment lost 6 bases and the J segment 7 bases; nucleotides outside the gene matches: 7. The CDR3 loop spans 14 amino acids. Germline CDR1 reads MNHEY; CDR2 reads SMNVEV (reference sequence). Authors' data handling: Reference gene primer amplification in the assay estimated nucleated cell counts. Clones were read by immunoSEQ multiplex PCR, and TCRdb kept only the in-frame ones, dropping some. V and J calls and clone size are given by that table; D and trimming were obtained from the DNA. The table has 150,000 to 200,000 clones, roughly 80% seen once. Sequencing was carried out using peripheral blood. The J gene is TRBJ2-1, the V gene TRBV27; TRBD1 matches at 9 bases. This TCR was recovered from a man between 60 and 75 years old with acute or convalescent COVID-19. The CDR3 region is CASSRDRVSNEQFF. Written as DNA, the CDR3 is TGTGCCAGCAGCCGGGACAGGGTCAGTAATGAGCAGTTCTTC.